Listed below are T cell receptor beta chains from one sample, sequenced in a study of T cell responses to AZD1222 COVID-19 vaccine. TCRdb keeps only in-frame clones here, not all; method: immunoSEQ multiplex PCR. The data contain fewer than 200,000 clones, 94% of them singletons. Sequencing was performed on peripheral blood, taken 28 days after the second AZD1222 dose. These receptors were taken from an adult who received the AZD1222 COVID-19 vaccine. Both conserved end residues are part of each CDR3. D genes are given only for firm matches. Clone size is not always given. Where it is, it says once, few, many or a class for expanded clones.

clone_size,j_call,d_call,v_call,cdr3_aa,cdr3_nt
.,TRBJ1-1,.,TRBV6-2/TRBV6-3,CASSYTVNTEAFF,TGTGCCAGCAGTTATACAGTGAACACTGAAGCTTTCTTT
.,TRBJ2-5,.,TRBV9,CASSAGGGPETQYF,TGTGCCAGCAGCGCAGGAGGGGGGCCAGAGACCCAGTACTTC
.,TRBJ1-1,.,TRBV12-3/TRBV12-4,CASSSPGKAFF,TGTGCCAGCAGTTCCCCAGGGAAAGCTTTCTTT
.,TRBJ1-5,.,TRBV5-1,CASSLGLGHQPQHF,TGCGCCAGCAGCTTGGGCCTAGGGCACCAGCCCCAGCATTTT
.,TRBJ2-4,.,TRBV28,CASSLGRIQYF,TGTGCCAGCAGTTTAGGGAGGATTCAGTACTTC
.,TRBJ2-5,.,TRBV5-6,CASSLGGGPETQYF,TGTGCCAGCAGCTTGGGTGGGGGGCCAGAGACCCAGTACTTC
.,TRBJ2-1,.,TRBV5-8,CASSFGVVINYNEQFF,TGTGCCAGCAGCTTCGGGGTGGTGATAAACTACAATGAGCAGTTCTTC
.,TRBJ1-1,TRBD1,TRBV6-6,CASSLGTATNTEAFF,TGTGCCAGCAGCCTTGGGACAGCAACCAACACTGAAGCTTTCTTT
.,TRBJ2-2,.,TRBV28,CASKVSGSNTGELFF,TGTGCCAGCAAAGTCTCGGGGAGCAACACCGGGGAGCTGTTTTTT
.,TRBJ1-1,.,TRBV9,CASSVNIVNPNTEAFF,TGTGCCAGCAGCGTAAATATCGTAAATCCGAACACTGAAGCTTTCTTT
.,TRBJ2-7,TRBD1,TRBV7-9,CASSADRGLYEQYF,TGTGCCAGCAGCGCGGACAGGGGGCTCTACGAGCAGTACTTC
few,TRBJ2-6,.,TRBV6-5,CASREGGSGANVLTF,TGTGCCAGCCGAGAGGGCGGCTCTGGGGCCAACGTCCTGACTTTC
.,TRBJ1-2,.,TRBV7-3,CASSLDGALEANYGYTF,TGTGCCAGCAGCCTCGACGGGGCTCTCGAAGCTAACTATGGCTACACCTTC
once,TRBJ1-1,.,TRBV3-1/TRBV3-2,CASSQDPSRRFNEAFF,TGTGCCAGCAGCCAAGACCCGTCGCGAAGGTTTAATGAAGCTTTCTTT
.,TRBJ2-7,.,TRBV4-3,CASSQSLQVTYEQYF,TGCGCCAGCAGCCAAAGTCTACAGGTTACCTACGAGCAGTACTTC
.,TRBJ2-1,TRBD2,TRBV11-2,CASSLEWAGANAEQFF,TGTGCCAGCAGCTTAGAATGGGCGGGAGCGAATGCTGAGCAGTTCTTC
.,TRBJ2-5,.,TRBV6-5,CASSYSQAQETQYF,TGTGCCAGCAGTTACTCACAGGCACAAGAGACCCAGTACTTC
.,TRBJ2-2,TRBD2,TRBV27,CATGGLAARGAGELFF,TGTGCCACCGGGGGACTAGCGGCCAGAGGGGCCGGGGAGCTGTTTTTT
.,TRBJ2-5,TRBD2,TRBV29-1,CSSRLAGQETQYF,TGCAGCTCAAGACTAGCGGGACAAGAGACCCAGTACTTC
.,TRBJ1-3,TRBD1,TRBV7-9,CASSAGTADLGNTIYF,TGTGCCAGCAGCGCAGGGACAGCAGATTTGGGAAACACCATATATTTT
.,TRBJ2-3,.,TRBV9,CASSVSISTDTQYF,TGTGCCAGCAGCGTATCGATTAGCACAGATACGCAGTATTTT
.,TRBJ2-2,TRBD2,TRBV4-3,CASSVLSGTSNTGELFF,TGCGCCAGCAGCGTACTAAGCGGGACCTCGAACACCGGGGAGCTGTTTTTT
.,TRBJ1-1,.,TRBV5-1,CASSLEVGLDTEAFF,TGCGCCAGCAGCTTGGAGGTGGGATTAGACACTGAAGCTTTCTTT
once,TRBJ1-1,.,TRBV7-3,CASSFVANTEAFF,TGTGCCAGCAGCTTCGTGGCGAACACTGAAGCTTTCTTT
.,TRBJ1-5,.,TRBV14,CASSQAAHQPQHF,TGTGCCAGCAGCCAAGCCGCGCATCAGCCCCAGCATTTT
.,TRBJ2-3,TRBD2,TRBV7-2,CASSLSGGVADTQYF,TGTGCCAGCAGCTTAAGCGGGGGGGTCGCAGATACGCAGTATTTT
.,TRBJ2-3,TRBD2,TRBV10-3,CAISGVAGSTDTQYF,TGTGCCATCAGTGGGGTAGCGGGAAGCACAGATACGCAGTATTTT
.,TRBJ1-5,.,TRBV5-6,CASSLAGDSDQPQHF,TGTGCCAGCAGCTTGGCCGGAGATTCGGATCAGCCCCAGCATTTT
.,TRBJ2-3,TRBD2,TRBV28,CASSPPWSAGPTDTQYF,TGTGCCAGCAGTCCCCCCTGGTCAGCGGGGCCGACAGATACGCAGTATTTT
.,TRBJ1-2,TRBD1,TRBV7-9,CASSSGPRGPANYGYTF,TGTGCCAGCAGCTCAGGCCCCAGGGGGCCTGCTAACTATGGCTACACCTTC
.,TRBJ1-1,.,TRBV2,CASSEAGHNTEAFF,TGTGCCAGCAGTGAAGCCGGACACAACACTGAAGCTTTCTTT
once,TRBJ1-6,.,TRBV15,CATTPDRANNSPLHF,TGTGCCACCACCCCTGACCGCGCTAATAATTCACCCCTCCACTTT
.,TRBJ1-3,.,TRBV5-4,CASSLTGGNTIYF,TGTGCCAGCAGCTTGACAGGGGGAAACACCATATATTTT
.,TRBJ2-2,.,TRBV19,CASSITGELFF,TGTGCCAGTAGTATCACCGGGGAGCTGTTTTTT
.,TRBJ2-7,TRBD2,TRBV12-3/TRBV12-4,CASSLTSGYEQYF,TGTGCCAGCAGCCTGACTAGCGGCTACGAGCAGTACTTC
.,TRBJ2-5,TRBD2,TRBV9,CASSSGLAGVETQYF,TGTGCCAGCAGCTCGGGACTAGCGGGGGTTGAGACCCAGTACTTC
.,TRBJ1-5,.,TRBV30,CAWSVGMVGQPQHF,TGTGCCTGGAGTGTAGGAATGGTGGGGCAGCCCCAGCATTTT
.,TRBJ1-2,.,TRBV7-8,CASSQKRVTKGGDNYGYTF,TGTGCCAGCAGCCAAAAACGCGTTACCAAGGGCGGTGATAACTATGGCTACACCTTC
few,TRBJ2-1,.,TRBV28,CASSALSGPADNEQFF,TGTGCCAGCAGTGCACTATCCGGGCCCGCCGACAATGAGCAGTTCTTC
.,TRBJ2-3,.,TRBV7-2,CASSSYGTKTDTQYF,TGTGCCAGCAGCTCATATGGGACAAAGACAGATACGCAGTATTTT
.,TRBJ1-4,.,TRBV15,CATSGATNEKLFF,TGTGCCACCAGTGGTGCAACTAATGAAAAACTGTTTTTT
.,TRBJ1-4,.,TRBV7-8,CASSNYPGRLGEKLFF,TGTGCCAGCAGCAATTATCCGGGGCGGCTAGGTGAAAAACTGTTTTTT
.,TRBJ1-1,.,TRBV6-5,CASSPRTSEAFF,TGTGCCAGCAGTCCCCGGACATCTGAAGCTTTCTTT
once,TRBJ2-7,.,TRBV7-2,CASSLVGGYEQYF,TGTGCCAGCAGCTTAGTAGGTGGCTACGAGCAGTACTTC
.,TRBJ2-7,TRBD1,TRBV18,CASSRGQGAEQYF,TGTGCCAGCTCACGGGGACAGGGGGCGGAGCAGTACTTC
.,TRBJ1-1,.,TRBV19,CASSDQGYTEAFF,TGTGCCAGTAGTGACCAGGGATACACTGAAGCTTTCTTT
.,TRBJ1-1,.,TRBV6-5,CASTGPTGSSAEAFF,TGTGCCAGCACAGGCCCTACAGGGTCTAGCGCTGAAGCTTTCTTT
once,TRBJ2-3,TRBD1,TRBV27,CASSWDSFTDTQYF,TGTGCCAGCAGTTGGGACAGCTTCACAGATACGCAGTATTTT
.,TRBJ1-5,.,TRBV9,CASSAGIGTHQPQHF,TGTGCCAGCAGCGCCGGGATCGGTACTCATCAGCCCCAGCATTTT
.,TRBJ1-3,.,TRBV9,CASSVDSPSGNTIYF,TGTGCCAGCAGCGTAGACAGTCCCTCTGGAAACACCATATATTTT
.,TRBJ1-5,.,TRBV12-3/TRBV12-4,CASSSTQGMGRHF,TGTGCCAGCAGTTCGACGCAGGGGATGGGACGGCATTTT